This TCR beta chain was found in a study of blood T cell repertoires in COVID-19. The junction had 8 bases not matched to a gene; V was cut back by 0 bases and J by 7 bases. This CDR3 spans 16 amino acids. CDR1 and CDR2 from the germline V gene are SGHRS and YFSETQ. TCRdb's copy holds only in-frame clones and misses some; the assay was immunoSEQ multiplex PCR. The sample includes 120,000 or so clones, around 80% of them seen just once. The V and J genes are TRBV5-1 and TRBJ1-3, with 9 bases identical to TRBD1. This receptor was taken from a man in his thirties or forties with COVID-19, enrolled during active disease. The source material was peripheral blood. This CDR3 reads CASSLVTGGVSNTIYF. CDR3 bases: TGCGCCAGCAGCTTGGTTACAGGGGGCGTATCCAACACCATATATTTT.